Listed here are 26 T cell receptor beta chains from one sample, sequenced in a study of cytomegalovirus exposure and HLA in healthy donors (dated by TCRdb to 2015 to 2018). Preparation of the library involved the immunoSEQ multiplex PCR assay. For the multiplex PCR, a mixture combining 60 forward primers for TCR Vbeta segments and 13 reverse primers for TCR Jbeta segments was used. This is the immuneACCESS table as TCRdb keeps it, with only in-frame sequences that have V and J called. A part of the clones is gone; compared with another copy, unresolved V genes explain less than half, and the rest is unexplained. The sample yields more than 100,000 clones; over 70% were counted once. Approximately 1.4% of the sample is taken by the ten largest. The source material was PBMCs. These receptors came from a woman aged 40 to 50 in good health and CMV-seronegative.

The chain recombines TRBV2 with TRBJ1-1; D may be TRBD1 (5 bases). CDR1 is SNHLY, CDR2 FYNNEI, per germline. The CDR3 is 13 amino acids. The germline V and J ends were trimmed by 4 bases and 7 bases, with 13 bases remaining between them. The CDR3 here is CASSVSGLSEAFF. The DNA for the CDR3 is TGTGCCAGCAGTGTTTCAGGGCTCAGTGAAGCTTTCTTT.

This chain joins TRBV6-6 and TRBJ1-1, with no clear D. V lost 6 bases, J lost 7 bases, and 9 bases lay in between. This CDR3 has 11 amino acids. Germline V gives CDR1 MNHNY, CDR2 SVGAGI (reference sequence). CDR3 protein: CASSHRDEAFF. Written as DNA, the CDR3 is TGTGCCAGCAGCCACCGGGATGAAGCTTTCTTT.

This clone was counted only a few times. This rearrangement joins TRBV5-4 to TRBJ1-2, with 9 bases lining up with TRBD1. Germline lookup yields CDR1 SGHNT and CDR2 YYREEE (reference sequence). After removal of 4 bases from V and 4 bases from J, the junction contained 8 bases not matched to a gene. The CDR3 is 15 amino acids. CDR3 sequence (DNA): TGTGCCAGCAGCCTGGCGGGACAGGGTCTCTATGGCTACACCTTC. Translation: CASSLAGQGLYGYTF. Full variable domain (rest looked up from reference TRBV5-4 and TRBJ1-2): ETGVTQSPTHLIKTRGQQVTLRCSSQSGHNTVSWYQQALGQGPQFIFQYYREEENGRGNFPPRFSGLQFPNYSSELNVNALELDDSALYLCASSLAGQGLYGYTFGSGTRLTVV.

The V and J genes are TRBV9 and TRBJ1-2; no reliable D call. The CDR3 totals 12 residues. Between the trimmed V and J ends, which lost 2 bases and 2 bases, there was a span of 4 bases. The germline V gene has CDR1 SGDLS and CDR2 YYNGEE. DNA of the CDR3: TGTGCCAGCAGCGTCTTCAACTATGGCTACACCTTC. Protein sequence: CASSVFNYGYTF.

The rearrangement joins TRBV19 to TRBJ1-6; 7 nucleotides agree with TRBD1. CDR1 is LNHDA, CDR2 SQIVND, per germline (reference sequence). V lost 6 bases, J lost 6 bases, and 11 bases stayed unmatched. The CDR3 loop spans 16 amino acids. The DNA for the CDR3 is TGTGCCAGTAGACTACAGGGGAGTCAACCTAATTCACCCCTCCACTTT. Encoded protein: CASRLQGSQPNSPLHF.

The chain recombines TRBV7-9 with TRBJ2-2, with D perhaps TRBD2 (5 bases). Trimming pared 5 bases from V and 9 bases from J, leaving 16 bases between. This CDR3 has 14 amino acids. Germline V gene sequence: CDR1 SEHNR, CDR2 FQNEAQ (reference sequence). The CDR3, as DNA: TGTGCCAGCAGCGCACCAAGGAGGCCCTGGGAGCTGTTTTTT. Translation gives CASSAPRRPWELFF.

The J gene is TRBJ1-1, the V gene TRBV5-1, with a weak D call TRBD1 (5 bases). CDR3 length equals 15 residues. Germline-derived CDR1 and CDR2 are SGHRS and YFSETQ. V was clipped by 0 bases and J by 3 bases, with 12 bases between them. CDR3 amino acids: CASSLVTTGDTEAFF. In DNA form, the CDR3 reads TGCGCCAGCAGCTTGGTAACGACGGGGGACACTGAAGCTTTCTTT. The full variable domain, rest sourced from reference TRBV5-1 and TRBJ1-1, is KAGVTQTPRYLIKTRGQQVTLSCSPISGHRSVSWYQQTPGQGLQFLFEYFSETQRNKGNFPGRFSGRQFSNSRSEMNVSTLELGDSALYLCASSLVTTGDTEAFFGQGTRLTVV.

CDR3 region: CASSLGGGAFLAGELFF. CDR3 DNA: TGTGCCAGCAGCTTGGGCGGGGGGGCCTTCCTGGCCGGGGAGCTGTTTTTT. The rearrangement joins TRBV5-4 to TRBJ2-2; 9 bases match TRBD2. J was trimmed by 6 bases and V by 0 bases; bases with no gene match: 9. Germline V CDR1 and CDR2: SGHNT, YYREEE (reference sequence). The CDR3 is 17 amino acids. The full variable domain, rest sourced from reference TRBV5-4 and TRBJ2-2, is ETGVTQSPTHLIKTRGQQVTLRCSSQSGHNTVSWYQQALGQGPQFIFQYYREEENGRGNFPPRFSGLQFPNYSSELNVNALELDDSALYLCASSLGGGAFLAGELFFGEGSRLTVL.

The chain has TRBV5-4 and TRBJ2-3, with 8 bases matching TRBD1. V was pared by 2 bases and J by 1 base, with 6 bases of the junction left unmatched. Germline assignment: CDR1 SGHNT and CDR2 YYREEE (reference sequence). This CDR3 contains 16 residues. Written as DNA, the CDR3 is TGTGCCAGCAGCTTTCAACAGGGGGTGCGCACAGATACGCAGTATTTT. Protein sequence: CASSFQQGVRTDTQYF.

This clone was detected a few times. This rearrangement joins TRBV29-1 to TRBJ2-2; tentative D call: TRBD2 (7 bases). Deletions cut 0 bases from V and 2 bases from J, with 16 bases between. The germline CDR1 and CDR2 sequences are SQVTM and ANQGSEA. The CDR3 spans 17 residues. CDR3 protein: CSVEDDGGAYNTGELFF. DNA of the CDR3: TGCAGCGTTGAAGATGATGGGGGGGCCTATAACACCGGGGAGCTGTTTTTT.

V and J are TRBV5-1 and TRBJ2-3; D may be TRBD2 (5 bases). V was trimmed by 0 bases and J by 4 bases, leaving 9 bases between them. The CDR3 length is 14 residues. The germline CDR1 and CDR2 sequences are SGHRS and YFSETQ. The CDR3 spells CASSLEDGADTQYF. CDR3 bases: TGCGCCAGCAGCTTGGAGGACGGGGCAGATACGCAGTATTTT.

The gene calls are TRBV19 and TRBJ1-4, with D unclear. Germline CDR1 and CDR2: LNHDA and SQIVND (reference sequence). Deletions cut 7 bases from V and 8 bases from J, with 14 bases between. CDR3 length: 13 residues. The CDR3 sequence is CASTVAGSEKLFF. In DNA form, the CDR3 reads TGTGCCAGTACGGTAGCTGGGTCCGAAAAACTGTTTTTT.

V usage is TRBV19 and J usage is TRBJ2-7; 12 bases align to TRBD2. The CDR3 extends over 13 amino acids. CDR1 and CDR2 (germline): LNHDA, SQIVND (reference sequence). V lost 10 bases, J lost 3 bases, and 4 bases stayed unmatched. Here the CDR3 reads CATSGLAGYEQYF. In DNA form, the CDR3 reads TGTGCCACCTCGGGACTAGCGGGCTACGAGCAGTACTTC. Filled out from reference TRBV19 and TRBJ2-7, the complete variable domain reads DGGITQSPKYLFRKEGQNVTLSCEQNLNHDAMYWYRQDPGQGLRLIYYSQIVNDFQKGDIAEGYSVSREKKESFPLTVTSAQKNPTAFYLCATSGLAGYEQYFGPGTRLTVT.

The CDR3 protein is CASSWGDEQFF. The CDR3 region has the DNA TGTGCCAGCAGCTGGGGGGATGAGCAGTTCTTC. The chain joins TRBV28 to TRBJ2-1; a weak D match, TRBD2 (6 bases). There are 11 residues in the CDR3. In germline, CDR1 is MDHEN, CDR2 SYDVKM. V dropped 6 bases and J dropped 8 bases, with 8 bases sitting between them.

The chain carries TRBV14 and TRBJ2-1; TRBD1 might be the D (5 bases). The V end was cut by 1 base, the J end by 4 bases, with 17 bases between. Germline lookup yields CDR1 SGHDN and CDR2 FVKESK. This CDR3 region has 17 residues. In DNA, the CDR3 is TGTGCCAGCAGCCAAGGGATTCTCCTAGGGGAATACAATGAGCAGTTCTTC. It codes for CASSQGILLGEYNEQFF.

This chain connects TRBV6-1 to TRBJ1-5; D call uncertain. Germline V CDR1 and CDR2: MNHNS, SASEGT. The CDR3 runs 13 residues. With 3 bases removed from V and 3 bases from J, the gap between germline ends came to 6 bases. The CDR3: CASSERYNQPQHF. The DNA of the CDR3 is TGTGCCAGCAGTGAGAGATACAATCAGCCCCAGCATTTT.

This clone was seen once. J is TRBJ1-2 and V is TRBV6-1, with a weak D call TRBD1 (6 bases). The V and J ends lost 5 bases and 4 bases respectively, with 14 bases between them. CDR3 length: 14 amino acids. Germline assignment: CDR1 MNHNS and CDR2 SASEGT. In DNA, the CDR3 is TGTGCCAGCAGTCCCTTACTGGACAGCTATGGCTACACCTTC. It translates to CASSPLLDSYGYTF.

This chain uses TRBV6-1 with TRBJ2-2; 15 nucleotides agree with TRBD2. Germline-derived CDR1 and CDR2 are MNHNS and SASEGT. This CDR3 is 18 amino acids long. With V trimmed by 3 bases and J by 0 bases, 2 bases remained unmatched. The CDR3 DNA sequence: TGTGCCAGCAGTGATCGGACTAGCGGGGGGGCGAACACCGGGGAGCTGTTTTTT. Translating gives CASSDRTSGGANTGELFF.

This chain uses TRBV5-1 with TRBJ2-3; D is perhaps TRBD1 (6 bases). The CDR3 is 15 residues long. Germline assignment: CDR1 SGHRS and CDR2 YFSETQ. V lost 3 bases to trimming and J lost 2 bases, with 13 bases between them. The chain's CDR3 is CASSSWGHLTDTQYF. The CDR3 DNA reads TGCGCCAGCAGCTCCTGGGGGCACCTCACAGATACGCAGTATTTT.

V is TRBV13 and J is TRBJ2-7; 9 nucleotides match TRBD2. J gave up 5 bases and V 0 bases, and 11 bases lay outside the gene matches. The CDR3 length is 17 residues. CDR1 is PRHDT and CDR2 is FYEKMQ in the germline V gene (reference sequence). CDR3 sequence reads: CASSLGPGGGASNEQYF. Written as DNA, the CDR3 is TGTGCCAGCAGCTTAGGGCCCGGCGGGGGGGCCTCTAACGAGCAGTACTTC.

CDR3 loop: CATSRGDRGEKLFF. The DNA of the CDR3 is TGTGCCACCAGCAGAGGAGACAGGGGCGAAAAACTGTTTTTT. This chain links TRBV15 with TRBJ1-4; 8 positions agree with TRBD1. The ends lost 1 base at V and 8 bases at J; junction bases unmatched: 3. CDR1 is LNHNV and CDR2 is YYDKDF in the germline V gene (reference sequence). The length of the CDR3 is 14 residues.

This clone was seen just once. The chain recombines TRBV4-3 with TRBJ1-2; D ambiguous. The CDR3 runs to 17 residues. Germline CDR1 and CDR2: LGHNA and YSLEER. The V and J ends lost 4 bases and 0 bases respectively, with 18 bases between them. The CDR3 bases are TGCGCCAGCAGCCCCTCAAGGTCGGGAAAAGCTAACTATGGCTACACCTTC. Its translation is CASSPSRSGKANYGYTF.

The chain uses TRBV7-2 and TRBJ1-2; 9 bases are shared with TRBD1. Trimming at V came to 0 bases and at J to 4 bases, leaving 3 bases not matched to a gene. CDR1 is SGHTA and CDR2 is FQGNSA in the germline V gene. CDR3 length equals 15 residues. In DNA, the CDR3 is TGTGCCAGCAGCTTAGCTTGGACAGGGGTCTATGGCTACACCTTC. Its translation: CASSLAWTGVYGYTF.

This clone appeared once. The rearrangement joins TRBV28 to TRBJ1-6; tentative D call: TRBD1 (5 bases). V lost 3 bases to trimming and J lost 4 bases, with 10 bases between them. This CDR3 spans 15 amino acids. Germline V gene lookup returns CDR1 MDHEN and CDR2 SYDVKM. For the CDR3, the DNA is TGTGCCAGCAGTTTGGCCAGACAGTATAATTCACCCCTCCACTTT. Translating it yields CASSLARQYNSPLHF.

The chain employs TRBV27 and TRBJ1-5; D possibly corresponds to TRBD1 (5 bases). The V gene's germline CDR1 is MNHEY and CDR2 SMNVEV (reference sequence). The CDR3 is 13 residues long. V dropped 2 bases and J dropped 6 bases, with 8 bases sitting between them. The CDR3 DNA is TGTGCCAGCAGTTTAAAGGGGCTTCAGCCCCAGCATTTT. As protein: CASSLKGLQPQHF.

The rearrangement links TRBV4-2 to TRBJ2-5, with 9 bases lining up with TRBD1. Germline CDR1 LGHNA, CDR2 YNFKEQ. The CDR3 totals 15 residues. V shed 0 bases, J shed 4 bases, and the junction held 3 bases outside the gene matches. CDR3 amino acids: CASSQDWGQGETQYF. The DNA of the CDR3 is TGTGCCAGCAGCCAAGATTGGGGACAGGGAGAGACCCAGTACTTC.